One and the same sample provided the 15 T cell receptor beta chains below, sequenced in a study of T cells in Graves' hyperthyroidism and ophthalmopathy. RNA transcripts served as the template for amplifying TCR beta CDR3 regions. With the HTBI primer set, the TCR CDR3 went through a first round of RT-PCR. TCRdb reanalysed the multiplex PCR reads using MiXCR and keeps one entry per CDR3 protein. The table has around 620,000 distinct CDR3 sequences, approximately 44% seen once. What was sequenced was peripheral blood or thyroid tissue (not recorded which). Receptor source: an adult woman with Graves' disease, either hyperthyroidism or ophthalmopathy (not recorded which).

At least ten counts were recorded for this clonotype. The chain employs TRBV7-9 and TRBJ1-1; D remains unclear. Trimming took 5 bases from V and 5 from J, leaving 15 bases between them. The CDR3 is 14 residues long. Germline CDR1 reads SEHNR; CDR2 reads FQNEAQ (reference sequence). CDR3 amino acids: CASSPSGSSTEAFF. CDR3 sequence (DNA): TGTGCCAGCAGCCCGTCGGGCAGCTCGACTGAAGCTTTCTTT.

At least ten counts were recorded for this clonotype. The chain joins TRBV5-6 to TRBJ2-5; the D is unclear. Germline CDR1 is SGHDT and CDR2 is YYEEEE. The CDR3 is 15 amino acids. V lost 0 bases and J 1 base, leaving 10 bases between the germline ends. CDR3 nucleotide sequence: TGTGCCAGCAGCTTGGGGGCGGCAACCCAAGAGACCCAGTACTTC. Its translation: CASSLGAATQETQYF. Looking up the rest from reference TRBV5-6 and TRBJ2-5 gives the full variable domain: DAGVTQSPTHLIKTRGQQVTLRCSPKSGHDTVSWYQQALGQGPQFIFQYYEEEERQRGNFPDRFSGHQFPNYSSELNVNALLLGDSALYLCASSLGAATQETQYFGPGTRLLVL.

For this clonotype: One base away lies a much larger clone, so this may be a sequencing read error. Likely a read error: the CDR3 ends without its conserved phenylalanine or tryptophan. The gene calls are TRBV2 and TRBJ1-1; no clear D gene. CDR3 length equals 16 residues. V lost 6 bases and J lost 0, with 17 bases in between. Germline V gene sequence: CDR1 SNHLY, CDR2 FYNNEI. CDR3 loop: CASRTPVRRVNTEAFL. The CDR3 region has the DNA TGTGCCAGCAGGACCCCCGTCCGGCGTGTGAACACTGAAGCTTTCCTT.

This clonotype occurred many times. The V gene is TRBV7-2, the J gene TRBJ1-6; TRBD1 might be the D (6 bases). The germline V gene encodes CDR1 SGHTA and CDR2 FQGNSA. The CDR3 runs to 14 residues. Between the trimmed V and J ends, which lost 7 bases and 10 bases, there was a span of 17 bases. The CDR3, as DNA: TGTGCCAGCATTCCCGGGGGGGCTTGGTCACCCCTCCACTTT. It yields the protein CASIPGGAWSPLHF.

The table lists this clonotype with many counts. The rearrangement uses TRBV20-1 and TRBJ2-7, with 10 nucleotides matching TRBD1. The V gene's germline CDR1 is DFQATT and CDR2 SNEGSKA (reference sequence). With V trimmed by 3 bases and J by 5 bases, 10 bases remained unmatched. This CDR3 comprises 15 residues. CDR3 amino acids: CSARPGQGLRNEQYF. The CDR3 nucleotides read TGCAGTGCTAGGCCGGGACAGGGGTTGAGAAACGAGCAGTACTTC.

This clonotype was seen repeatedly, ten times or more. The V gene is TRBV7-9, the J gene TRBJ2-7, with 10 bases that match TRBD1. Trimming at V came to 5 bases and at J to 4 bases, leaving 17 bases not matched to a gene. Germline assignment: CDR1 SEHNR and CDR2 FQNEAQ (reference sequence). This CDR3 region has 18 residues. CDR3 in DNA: TGTGCCAGCAGCAATTCGGACCCCGCGGGACAGGGGCCTTACGAGCAGTACTTC. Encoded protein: CASSNSDPAGQGPYEQYF. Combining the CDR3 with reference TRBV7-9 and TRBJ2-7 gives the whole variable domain DTGVSQNPRHKITKRGQNVTFRCDPISEHNRLYWYRQTLGQGPEFLTYFQNEAQLEKSRLLSDRFSAERPKGSFSTLEIQRTEQGDSAMYLCASSNSDPAGQGPYEQYFGPGTRLTVT.

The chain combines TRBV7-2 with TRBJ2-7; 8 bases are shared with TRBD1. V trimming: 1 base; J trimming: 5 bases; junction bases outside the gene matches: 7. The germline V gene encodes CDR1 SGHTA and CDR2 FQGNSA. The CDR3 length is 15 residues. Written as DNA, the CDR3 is TGTGCCAGCAGCTTAGGACAGGGGCGGGGTAACGAGCAGTACTTC. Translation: CASSLGQGRGNEQYF.

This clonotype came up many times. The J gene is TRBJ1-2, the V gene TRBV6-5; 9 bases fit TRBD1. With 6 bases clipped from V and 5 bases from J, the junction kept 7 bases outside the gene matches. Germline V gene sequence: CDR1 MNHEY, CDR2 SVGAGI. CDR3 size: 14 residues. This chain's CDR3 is CASRWTGEFYGYTF. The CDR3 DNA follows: TGTGCCAGCAGGTGGACAGGGGAATTTTATGGCTACACCTTC.

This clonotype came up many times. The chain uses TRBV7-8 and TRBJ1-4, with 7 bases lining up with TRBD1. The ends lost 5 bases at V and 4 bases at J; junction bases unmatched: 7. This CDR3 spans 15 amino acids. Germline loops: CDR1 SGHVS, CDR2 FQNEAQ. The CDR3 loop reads CASSQKGQLNEKLFF. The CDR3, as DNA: TGTGCCAGCAGCCAAAAGGGACAGCTTAATGAAAAACTGTTTTTT.

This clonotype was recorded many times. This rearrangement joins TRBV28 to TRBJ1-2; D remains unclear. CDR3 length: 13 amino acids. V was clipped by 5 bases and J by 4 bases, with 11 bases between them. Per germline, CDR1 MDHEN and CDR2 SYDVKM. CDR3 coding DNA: TGTGCCAGCAGTCTCAGGAGTCTCTATGGCTACACCTTC. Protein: CASSLRSLYGYTF.

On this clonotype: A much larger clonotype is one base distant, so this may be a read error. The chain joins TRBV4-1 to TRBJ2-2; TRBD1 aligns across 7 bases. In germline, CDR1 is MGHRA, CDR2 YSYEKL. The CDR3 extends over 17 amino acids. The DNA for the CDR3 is TGTGCCAGCAGCCAAGGGGTTTTTAGGGGGCTTGGCGGGGAGCTGTTTTTT. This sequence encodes CASSQGVFRGLGGELFF.

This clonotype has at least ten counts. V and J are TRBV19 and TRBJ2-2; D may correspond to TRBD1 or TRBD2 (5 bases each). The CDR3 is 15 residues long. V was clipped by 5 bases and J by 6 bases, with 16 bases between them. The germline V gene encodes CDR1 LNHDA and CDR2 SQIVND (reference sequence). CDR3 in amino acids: CASSPRGRIAGELFF. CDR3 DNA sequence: TGTGCCAGTAGTCCCCGGGGCAGGATTGCCGGGGAGCTGTTTTTT.

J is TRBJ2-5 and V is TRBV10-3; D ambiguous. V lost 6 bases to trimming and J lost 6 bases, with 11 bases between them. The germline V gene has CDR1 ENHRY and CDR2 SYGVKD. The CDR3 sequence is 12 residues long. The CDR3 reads CAISSGSKTQYF. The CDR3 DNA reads TGTGCCATCAGCAGTGGGTCGAAGACCCAGTACTTC.

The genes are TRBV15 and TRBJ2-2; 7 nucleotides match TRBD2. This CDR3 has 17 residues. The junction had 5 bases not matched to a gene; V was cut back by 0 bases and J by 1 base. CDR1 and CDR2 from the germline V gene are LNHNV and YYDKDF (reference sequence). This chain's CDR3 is CATSRDRPSGNTGELFF. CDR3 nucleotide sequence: TGTGCCACCAGCAGAGATAGACCTAGCGGGAACACCGGGGAGCTGTTTTTT.

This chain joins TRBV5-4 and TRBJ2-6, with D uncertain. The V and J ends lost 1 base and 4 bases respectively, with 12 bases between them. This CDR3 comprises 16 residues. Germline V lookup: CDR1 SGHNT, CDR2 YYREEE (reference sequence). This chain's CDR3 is CASSLMRQPGANVLTF. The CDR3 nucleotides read TGTGCCAGCAGCTTGATGAGGCAGCCCGGGGCCAACGTCCTGACTTTC.